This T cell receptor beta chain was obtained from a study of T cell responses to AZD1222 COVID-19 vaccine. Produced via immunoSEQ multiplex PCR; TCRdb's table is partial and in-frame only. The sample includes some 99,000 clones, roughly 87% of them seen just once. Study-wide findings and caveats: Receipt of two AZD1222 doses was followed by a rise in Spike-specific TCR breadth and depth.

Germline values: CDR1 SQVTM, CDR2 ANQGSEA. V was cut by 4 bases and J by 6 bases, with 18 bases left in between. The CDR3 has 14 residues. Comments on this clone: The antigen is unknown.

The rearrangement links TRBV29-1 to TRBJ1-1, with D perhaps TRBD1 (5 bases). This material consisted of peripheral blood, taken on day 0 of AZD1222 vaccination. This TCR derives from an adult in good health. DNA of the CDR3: TGCAGCGTTGCGCGGGGGAGCAGTCCTGCTGAAGCTTTCTTT. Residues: CSVARGSSPAEAFF.